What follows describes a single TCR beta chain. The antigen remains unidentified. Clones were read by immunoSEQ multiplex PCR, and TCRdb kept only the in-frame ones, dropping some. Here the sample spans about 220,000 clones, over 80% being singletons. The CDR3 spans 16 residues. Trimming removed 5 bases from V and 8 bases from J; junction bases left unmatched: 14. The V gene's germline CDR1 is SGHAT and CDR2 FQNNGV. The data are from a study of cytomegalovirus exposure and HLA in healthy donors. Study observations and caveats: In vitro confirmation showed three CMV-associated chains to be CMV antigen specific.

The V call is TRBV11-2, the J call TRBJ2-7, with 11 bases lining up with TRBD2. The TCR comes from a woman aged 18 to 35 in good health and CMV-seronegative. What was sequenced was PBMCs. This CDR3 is CASSPGDSGRVNKQYF. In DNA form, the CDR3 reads TGTGCCAGCAGCCCGGGGGATAGCGGGAGGGTCAACAAGCAGTACTTC. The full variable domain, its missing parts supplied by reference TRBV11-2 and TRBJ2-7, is EAGVAQSPRYKIIEKRQSVAFWCNPISGHATLYWYQQILGQGPKLLIQFQNNGVVDDSQLPKDRFSAERLKGVDSTLKIQPAKLEDSAVYLCASSPGDSGRVNKQYFGPGTRLTVT.